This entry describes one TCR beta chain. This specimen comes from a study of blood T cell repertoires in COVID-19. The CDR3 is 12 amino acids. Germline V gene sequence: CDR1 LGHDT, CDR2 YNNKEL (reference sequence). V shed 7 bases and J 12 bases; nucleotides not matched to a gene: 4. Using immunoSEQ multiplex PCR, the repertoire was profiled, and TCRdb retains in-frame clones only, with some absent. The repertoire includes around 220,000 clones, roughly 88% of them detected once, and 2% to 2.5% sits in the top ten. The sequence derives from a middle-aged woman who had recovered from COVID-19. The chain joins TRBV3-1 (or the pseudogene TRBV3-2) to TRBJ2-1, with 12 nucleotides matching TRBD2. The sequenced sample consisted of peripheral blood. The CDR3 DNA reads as TGTGCCAGCAACCTAGCGGGAGGGGGGCAGTTCTTC. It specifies CASNLAGGGQFF.